A selection of T cell receptor beta chains follows, all from one sample in a study of identical twins. TCRdb re-analysed the 5' RACE reads in MiXCR, keeping a single row per CDR3 protein. The sample lists 420,000 or so distinct CDR3 sequences, 18% occurring once. Sequencing was done on a sample of naive T cells sorted from blood. The receptor source for this set is a man aged 50-59 years in good health. CDR3s include the opening cysteine and the closing phenylalanine or tryptophan. Each record gives: clone size, D gene, J gene, V gene, CDR3 DNA, CDR3 protein. A D gene is named only where the DNA matches it firmly. Some rows have no size entry. The others give once, few or many, or a class for an expanded clone.

many TRBD2 TRBJ2-7 TRBV11-2 TGTGCCAGCAGCACCCTCGCCGGGACTAGCGGGGGGAAATACGAGCAGTACTTC CASSTLAGTSGGKYEQYF
NA NA TRBJ2-3 TRBV3-1 TGTGCCAGCAGCCAAGAGTCGGGGGCAGATACGCAGTATTTT CASSQESGADTQYF
NA NA TRBJ1-1 TRBV6-6 TGTGCCAGCATTTTAGATGTGAACACTGAAGCTTTCTTT CASILDVNTEAFF
few NA TRBJ2-5 TRBV20-1 TGCAGTGCTAGAGTTGAGACCATCAGCGGGACCCAGTACTTC CSARVETISGTQYF
NA TRBD1 TRBJ2-5 TRBV5-1 TGCGCCAGCAGCTTGAACACAGGGGTTCGGGAGACCCAGTACTTC CASSLNTGVRETQYF
NA TRBD1 TRBJ1-1 TRBV15 TGTGCCACCAGCACGCACAGGGGGAACACTCAAGCTTTCTTT CATSTHRGNTQAFF
few TRBD1 TRBJ2-3 TRBV15 TGTGCCACCGGAACAGGGGGCCCCACAGATACGCAGTATTTT CATGTGGPTDTQYF
many NA TRBJ2-7 TRBV20-1 TGCAGTGCTAGAGATCTTGCAGGGAAATACGAGCAGTACTTC CSARDLAGKYEQYF
NA TRBD1 TRBJ2-3 TRBV7-8 TGTGCCAGCAGCGCTCGGACAGGGTTTACAGATACGCAGTATTTT CASSARTGFTDTQYF
NA NA TRBJ2-1 TRBV6-2/TRBV6-3 TGTGCCAGCAGTTCACCAGGGCACTCCTACAATGAGCAGTTCTTC CASSSPGHSYNEQFF
NA TRBD2 TRBJ2-2 TRBV12-3/TRBV12-4 TGTGCCAGCAGTCCAACTAGCGGGGGCCCCGGGGAGCTGTTTTTT CASSPTSGGPGELFF
few NA TRBJ2-7 TRBV12-3/TRBV12-4 TGTGCCAGCAGTTTCGTTGGGAGAACCTGGGAGCAGTACTTC CASSFVGRTWEQYF
few NA TRBJ2-1 TRBV5-6 TGTGCCAGCAGCAGGGTAACAGGGAACTCCTACAATGAGCAGTTCTTC CASSRVTGNSYNEQFF
few NA TRBJ1-1 TRBV12-3/TRBV12-4 TGTGCCAGCGGTCCCAGGGGATTTTCCCCAGGGGCTTTCTTT CASGPRGFSPGAFF
many NA TRBJ2-5 TRBV11-2 TGTGCCAGCAGTCGCCCAGGGCCAGGAGCAGAGACCCAGTACTTC CASSRPGPGAETQYF
NA NA TRBJ2-1 TRBV20-1 TGCAGTGCTAGAGATGGACTAGGGGGCAAAGAGCAGTTCTTC CSARDGLGGKEQFF
NA NA TRBJ1-4 TRBV25-1 TGTGCCAGCAGTGCCCCATGGGGCGTTTCTAATGAAAAACTGTTTTTT CASSAPWGVSNEKLFF
NA NA TRBJ2-2 TRBV11-1 TGTGCCAGCAGCTTAGGTCACCGGTTTGTTGTGGCCGGGGAGCTGTTTTTT CASSLGHRFVVAGELFF
few NA TRBJ1-2 TRBV5-1 TGCGCCAGCAGCCCAGTCGAGGACAGTAACTATGGCTACACCTTC CASSPVEDSNYGYTF
NA NA TRBJ1-1 TRBV14 TGTGCCAGCAGGTTCGGTAGGAACACTGAAGCTTTCTTT CASRFGRNTEAFF
few NA TRBJ2-7 TRBV4-1 TGCGCCAGCAGCCAAGATCGTTGGGGGGGCGACGAGCAGTACTTC CASSQDRWGGDEQYF
few TRBD1 TRBJ1-1 TRBV5-1 TGCGCCAGCAGCTCGCAGGGGGCGCCCACTGAAGCTTTCTTT CASSSQGAPTEAFF
NA NA TRBJ2-5 TRBV18 TGTGCCAGCTCACTATCCAGAGCTGCTCAAGAGACCCAGTACTTC CASSLSRAAQETQYF
NA NA TRBJ1-4 TRBV4-1 TGCGCCAGCAGCCAAGCGGGCAGAACTAATGAAAAACTGTTTTTT CASSQAGRTNEKLFF
NA NA TRBJ2-1 TRBV28 TGTGCCGTTGGGCAGGGGTCATACAATGAGCAGTTCTTC CAVGQGSYNEQFF
many NA TRBJ1-4 TRBV28 TGTGCCAGCAGTTTGACGGGAACAGGGTCAGGTGAAAAACTGTTTTTT CASSLTGTGSGEKLFF
NA TRBD2 TRBJ2-3 TRBV29-1 TGCAGCGTTGACAGAGCGGGGGTGAGCACAGATACGCAGTATTTT CSVDRAGVSTDTQYF
few NA TRBJ2-7 TRBV15 TGTGCCACCAGCAGAGACAGCCGGCGCGAGCAGTACTTC CATSRDSRREQYF
few NA TRBJ2-7 TRBV20-1 TGCAGTGCTAGAGATCTAAGGAAGGTCGGCGAGCAGTACTTC CSARDLRKVGEQYF
many NA TRBJ2-7 TRBV20-1 TGCAGTGTTCCTAAAACGAACTACGAGCAGTACTTC CSVPKTNYEQYF
many NA TRBJ2-5 TRBV12-3/TRBV12-4 TGTGCCAGCAGTTTCGGCAGGGTGCCCCAGTACTTC CASSFGRVPQYF
NA TRBD1 TRBJ1-1 TRBV29-1 TGCAGCGTCTACAGGGGGCAATTGAACACTGAAGCTTTCTTT CSVYRGQLNTEAFF
many TRBD2 TRBJ2-3 TRBV20-1 TGCAGTGCTGACGGGCGGGAGGCCCGCAACACAGATACGCAGTATTTT CSADGREARNTDTQYF
few TRBD1 TRBJ2-3 TRBV28 TGTGCCAGCAGTTCGAATATGGGACAGGGAAGGGTACAGGGTACGCAGTATTTT CASSSNMGQGRVQGTQYF
NA TRBD1 TRBJ2-2 TRBV7-2 TGTGCCAGCAGCTTAGGTGGGACAGGGGTCGCCACCGGGGAGCTGTTTTTT CASSLGGTGVATGELFF
many NA TRBJ2-1 TRBV7-9 TGTGCCAGCAGCTTAGAGGGCAGATACAATGAGCAGTTCTTC CASSLEGRYNEQFF
NA TRBD2 TRBJ2-3 TRBV6-1 TGTGCCAGCAGAGAAGGTGCGGGAGTGAAAGATACGCAGTATTTT CASREGAGVKDTQYF
many NA TRBJ2-3 TRBV15 TGTGCCACCAGCAGAGAAGGGCGTACTAGCACAGATACGCAGTATTTT CATSREGRTSTDTQYF
many NA TRBJ2-1 TRBV30 TGTGCCTGGAGTGTTCTCGAGGGCCGGGATGAGCAGTTCTTC CAWSVLEGRDEQFF
NA TRBD2 TRBJ2-3 TRBV5-1 TGCGCCAGCAGCATGACTAGCGGGGGAATTGGTAGCACAGATACGCAGTATTTT CASSMTSGGIGSTDTQYF
many TRBD1 TRBJ2-7 TRBV28 TGTGCCAGCAGTTCCTTACACCTGACAGGGTCGGACTACGAGCAGTACTTC CASSSLHLTGSDYEQYF
once NA TRBJ1-1 TRBV4-3 TGCGCCAGCAGCAAAGTTGTCTCTCGGAGGACTGAAGCTTTCTTT CASSKVVSRRTEAFF
NA NA TRBJ1-3 TRBV10-3 TGTGCCATCAGGGACACAACCTCTGGAAACACCATATATTTT CAIRDTTSGNTIYF
many TRBD2 TRBJ2-1 TRBV6-2/TRBV6-3 TGTGCCAGCAGCTGGACTAGATGGAATGAGCAGTTCTTC CASSWTRWNEQFF
NA NA TRBJ1-1 TRBV20-1 TGCAGTGCTAGGGATCAGGGTCTCCGGAACGCTGAAGCTTTCTTT CSARDQGLRNAEAFF
NA NA TRBJ2-7 TRBV20-1 TGCAGTGCCTTCAGGGGGGCAATTGTCGAGCAGTACTTC CSAFRGAIVEQYF
NA NA TRBJ2-1 TRBV10-3 TGTGCCATCAGTGGCGGGATGTTCTACAATGAGCAGTTCTTC CAISGGMFYNEQFF
few NA TRBJ2-3 TRBV6-2/TRBV6-3 TGTGCCAGCAGTTACTCGTCCAGGTTCAGCACAGATACGCAGTATTTT CASSYSSRFSTDTQYF
many NA TRBJ2-1 TRBV11-1 TGTGCCAGCAGCCTGGGACTGAACAATGAGCAGTTCTTC CASSLGLNNEQFF
few NA TRBJ1-6 TRBV4-3 TGCGCCAGCAGCCAAGTCGGAGGACCGATTAATTCACCCCTCCACTTT CASSQVGGPINSPLHF
NA NA TRBJ2-7 TRBV20-1 TGCAGTGCTAGAGATCAAGCGAGGCCCTCGGGATCCTACGAGCAGTACTTC CSARDQARPSGSYEQYF
NA NA TRBJ1-1 TRBV7-9 TGTGCCAGCAGCTTAGAAGCGAACACTGAAGCTTTCTTT CASSLEANTEAFF
NA NA TRBJ1-1 TRBV18 TGTGCCAGCTCACCACGGGCAGGCACAGGGAACACTGAAGCTTTCTTT CASSPRAGTGNTEAFF
NA TRBD1 TRBJ1-5 TRBV4-3 TGCGCCAGCAGCCCTGAACAGGGGGCCTTCAATCAGCCCCAGCATTTT CASSPEQGAFNQPQHF